This T cell receptor beta chain was captured in a study of blood T cell repertoires in COVID-19 (TCRdb year 2020). In the study overall: Samples from collaborators originated in the United States, Italy and Spain and spanned both the acute and convalescent phases of COVID-19. The sample metadata nearly always contained a de-identified subject ID, COVID-19 status, age in years and sex. HLA class I and class II types, where available, came from metadata supplied by the sample provider rather than from assay-based typing. The material from the prospective study consisted of cDNA or gDNA derived from T cells, B-cell-depleted T cells, or PBMCs. The samples were drawn from two sources: the first 160 participants of the ongoing ImmuneRACE study, and over 950 subjects contributed by 6 global collaborators. Deeply sampled blood TCRbeta repertoires from subjects exposed to, actively infected with, or recovered from COVID-19 were included in the dataset. The repertoires were made available in a free public database intended to serve as a resource for research on the immune response to SARS-CoV-2.

Collaborating institutions collected whole blood in K2EDTA tubes following their own protocols. For TCRbeta analysis, collaborators shipped samples as frozen whole blood, isolated PBMCs, or DNA extracted from either of those sample types. On the study overall, not on this receptor specifically: Clinical and demographic metadata were provided uncurated, with the amount varying by source and participant.

The immunoSEQ Assay, a bias-controlled multiplex PCR, was used to amplify TCRbeta CDR3 regions from genomic DNA. On the authors' methods: Nucleated cell counts per sample were estimated from amplification of reference gene primers within the assay. To quantify the absolute abundance of each unique TCRbeta CDR3 rearrangement, sequence reads were collapsed and filtered. Productive Simpson clonality was computed per sample as the square root of Simpson's diversity index over productive rearrangements. Drawn from immuneACCESS, this table holds only the in-frame rearrangements with V and J called that TCRdb kept. Clones are partly lost; checked studies trace under half to an unresolved V gene and leave the rest unexplained. V and J calls and clone size are as listed in that table; D and trimming were resolved from the DNA. In all, the sample holds approximately 100,000 clones, and less than 80% of those were seen once. The top ten clonotypes cover around 20% of the sample.

As concerns this clone: Its binding antigen is unknown. No much larger clone is present one base from it, and per-base qualities are unavailable.

The clonotype originates from a man aged 70 or older with active or convalescent COVID-19. The sequenced sample consisted of peripheral blood.

This receptor has the CDR3 CASGTGLSNTIYF. Here is the DNA: TGTGCCAGCGGGACAGGGCTATCAAACACCATATATTTT. The chain uses TRBV9 and TRBJ1-3, with 9 junctional bases fitting TRBD1. There are 13 amino acids in the CDR3, from cysteine to phenylalanine inclusive. The retained sequence is limited to the CDR3, 39 bases, with the frame set at the first base. From V the trimming removes 7 bases and from J it removes 6 bases, while the gene matches leave 5 bases of the junction unaccounted for. The CDR1 and CDR2 encoded by the germline V gene are SGDLS and YYNGEE.